In its sample, the clone carrying this TCR beta chain was seen many times. As yet, its antigen is unknown. The data derive from a study of Graves' ophthalmopathy and Graves' hyperthyroidism. Hyperthyroidism was new, under 2 months, in patients aged 18 to 65. It was on clinical symptoms, serum thyroxine, TRAb, thyroid ultrasound and orbital computed tomography that diagnosis relied. General study points: Most expanded clonotypes from thyroid (those above 0.001 frequency) were also found in blood. Built on 13 signatures, a model told ophthalmopathy apart from stable hyperthyroidism with 85% to 90% sensitivity and over 80% specificity.

RNA transcripts were the source from which TCR beta CDR3 regions were amplified. First-round RT-PCR with HTBI primers preceded a second-round multiplex PCR. MiXCR, applied by TCRdb to the multiplex PCR reads, yields one record per CDR3 protein. The data hold some 360,000 distinct CDR3 sequences, with about a sixth observed a single time. V was shortened by 6 bases and J by 0 bases, with 9 bases between the two germline ends. Germline CDR1 is MNHNS and CDR2 is SASEGT. The CDR3 runs 14 residues. Sequences were obtained from peripheral blood. The chain is built from TRBV6-1 and TRBJ1-5, with D perhaps TRBD1 (5 bases). The receptor comes from an adult woman with stable Graves' hyperthyroidism. The CDR3 is CASRRDVSNQPQHF. In DNA form, the CDR3 reads TGTGCCAGCAGACGGGACGTTAGCAATCAGCCCCAGCATTTT.